The following is a T cell receptor beta chain sequence with its context. Its matching antigen is unknown. Every patient relapsed after autologous stem cell transplantation, and brentuximab vedotin exposure varied. These data come from a study of PD-1 blockade in classical Hodgkin lymphoma. Study conclusions and caveats: Patients with a complete response exhibited baseline diversity comparable to newly diagnosed patients. CD4+ TCR diversity climbed significantly by C4D1, unlike CD8+ TCR diversity.

Profiling relied on immunoSEQ multiplex PCR, and the TCRdb table lists in-frame clones only, not all of them. The repertoire has 35,000 to 45,000 clones, over 80% of them found once; the top ten carry 9%. Germline CDR1 MDHEN, CDR2 SYDVKM. V dropped 6 bases and J dropped 5 bases, with 11 bases sitting between them. The CDR3 is 12 residues long. The TCR comes from a human donor with classical Hodgkin lymphoma. Sequencing was performed on peripheral blood mononuclear cells (PBMCs), taken at baseline. The genes are TRBV28 and TRBJ2-7, with D possibly matching TRBD1 (5 bases). The CDR3 DNA reads TGTGCCAGCAGCCACAGGAGAGACGAGCAGTACTTC. This gives the protein CASSHRRDEQYF.